The source of this TCR beta chain is a study of blood T cell repertoires in COVID-19. The germline V gene encodes CDR1 LNHNV and CDR2 YYDKDF (reference sequence). The CDR3 loop spans 18 amino acids. J gave up 2 bases and V 3 bases, and 7 bases lay outside the gene matches. Generated by immunoSEQ multiplex PCR, the TCRdb table keeps only in-frame clones and is missing some. The table has roughly 81,000 clones, about 88% seen once. The receptor was isolated from a man aged 40-55 years with acute or convalescent COVID-19. The sample taken for sequencing was peripheral blood. The chain employs TRBV15 and TRBJ2-3; 14 positions agree with TRBD2. As DNA, the CDR3 is TGTGCCACCAGCAGCCCGGGACTAGCGGGAGCAACCACAGATACGCAGTATTTT. This gives the protein CATSSPGLAGATTDTQYF.